Listed below are T cell receptor beta chains from one sample, sequenced in a study of memory CD4+ T cells and cytomegalovirus serostatus. Sequencing used immunoSEQ multiplex PCR; TCRdb keeps in-frame clones, though not all of them. The sample has some 45,000 clones; 74% are singletons. Sequences were obtained from memory CD4+ T cells from blood. Every receptor here comes from an adult in good health and CMV-seropositive. Each CDR3 is given with its conserved first and last residue. The D gene is left open where the match is weak. The size field is filled for only some rows; it gives once, few, many or a size class.

abundance	j_gene	d_gene	v_gene	CDR3aa	CDR3nt
once	TRBJ1-3	TRBD1	TRBV5-1	CASSLGTGDTGNTIYF	TGCGCCAGCAGCTTGGGCACAGGGGACACCGGAAACACCATATATTTT
.	TRBJ1-3	TRBD1	TRBV19	CASSPDRGEGNTIYF	TGTGCCAGTAGCCCCGACAGGGGCGAAGGAAACACCATATATTTT
few	TRBJ2-2	TRBD1	TRBV19	CASSPRQGTGELFF	TGTGCCAGTAGTCCCAGACAGGGGACCGGGGAGCTGTTTTTT
.	TRBJ1-5	.	TRBV9	CASSVDLSQPQHF	TGTGCCAGCAGCGTAGATTTGAGTCAGCCCCAGCATTTT
.	TRBJ1-2	.	TRBV2	CASSEAQGDYGYTF	TGTGCCAGCAGTGAAGCCCAGGGAGACTATGGCTACACCTTC
.	TRBJ1-1	TRBD1	TRBV7-7	CASSLDRGAEAFF	TGTGCTAGCAGCTTAGACAGGGGGGCTGAAGCTTTCTTT
.	TRBJ2-1	.	TRBV7-8	CASSLVWGRPRNEQFF	TGTGCCAGCAGCTTAGTGTGGGGTCGCCCTCGGAATGAGCAGTTCTTC
.	TRBJ1-6	.	TRBV28	CASSSSDSSSYNSPLHF	TGTGCCAGCAGTTCGTCGGACTCTAGCTCCTATAATTCACCCCTCCACTTT
.	TRBJ2-7	.	TRBV2	CASMTSNAVYEQYF	TGTGCCAGCATGACGAGTAATGCCGTCTACGAGCAGTACTTC
.	TRBJ2-3	TRBD2	TRBV27	CASNQRGLAVSSTDTQYF	TGTGCCAGCAACCAAAGGGGACTAGCGGTCTCTAGCACAGATACGCAGTATTTT
.	TRBJ2-7	TRBD1	TRBV30	CAWGDSSYEQYF	TGTGCCTGGGGGGACAGCTCCTACGAGCAGTACTTC
.	TRBJ1-6	.	TRBV25-1	CASRRRDTNNSPLHF	TGTGCCAGCAGGCGCCGGGACACCAATAATTCACCCCTCCACTTT
.	TRBJ2-3	.	TRBV2	CASDRGGGTDTQYF	TGTGCCAGCGACCGGGGCGGGGGCACAGATACGCAGTATTTT
.	TRBJ1-2	.	TRBV11-2	CASSPGDNLTF	TGTGCCAGCAGCCCGGGGGACAATCTGACCTTC
.	TRBJ1-1	.	TRBV19	CASSIQIRAEAFF	TGTGCCAGTAGTATTCAGATAAGGGCTGAAGCTTTCTTT
.	TRBJ1-1	TRBD1	TRBV19	CASSLGQGVTEAFF	TGTGCCAGTAGTCTGGGACAGGGGGTGACTGAAGCTTTCTTT
.	TRBJ1-2	TRBD1	TRBV4-3	CASSPPGGDRAFPGGYTF	TGCGCCAGCAGCCCCCCCGGCGGGGACAGGGCGTTTCCTGGCGGCTACACCTTC
.	TRBJ2-1	.	TRBV7-3	CASSLTGGSYNEQFF	TGTGCCAGCAGCTTAACGGGGGGTTCCTACAATGAGCAGTTCTTC
.	TRBJ1-1	TRBD1	TRBV18	CASSPELPGQKNTEAFF	TGTGCCAGCTCACCAGAATTACCGGGACAGAAGAACACTGAAGCTTTCTTT
once	TRBJ1-4	.	TRBV7-6	CASSLGAEKLFF	TGTGCCAGCAGCCTGGGAGCTGAAAAACTGTTTTTT
.	TRBJ2-7	.	TRBV5-1	CASSLMSPYEQYF	TGCGCCAGCAGCTTGATGAGTCCCTACGAGCAGTACTTC
.	TRBJ2-7	TRBD1	TRBV2	CASSLQGSYKAYEQYF	TGTGCCAGCAGTTTACAGGGGTCGTACAAGGCCTACGAGCAGTACTTC
.	TRBJ2-5	.	TRBV5-1	CASSLGLQETQYF	TGCGCCAGCAGCTTGGGACTGCAAGAGACCCAGTACTTC
few	TRBJ1-3	.	TRBV19	CASSRRRGSGNTIYF	TGTGCCAGTAGTCGTCGGAGGGGATCCGGAAACACCATATATTTT
.	TRBJ2-2	TRBD1	TRBV18	CASTRQGASYPGELFF	TGTGCCAGCACAAGACAGGGGGCGAGCTACCCCGGGGAGCTGTTTTTT
few	TRBJ1-1	TRBD1	TRBV19	CASSARRTGTVNTEAFF	TGTGCCAGTAGTGCCCGACGTACCGGGACAGTGAACACTGAAGCTTTCTTT